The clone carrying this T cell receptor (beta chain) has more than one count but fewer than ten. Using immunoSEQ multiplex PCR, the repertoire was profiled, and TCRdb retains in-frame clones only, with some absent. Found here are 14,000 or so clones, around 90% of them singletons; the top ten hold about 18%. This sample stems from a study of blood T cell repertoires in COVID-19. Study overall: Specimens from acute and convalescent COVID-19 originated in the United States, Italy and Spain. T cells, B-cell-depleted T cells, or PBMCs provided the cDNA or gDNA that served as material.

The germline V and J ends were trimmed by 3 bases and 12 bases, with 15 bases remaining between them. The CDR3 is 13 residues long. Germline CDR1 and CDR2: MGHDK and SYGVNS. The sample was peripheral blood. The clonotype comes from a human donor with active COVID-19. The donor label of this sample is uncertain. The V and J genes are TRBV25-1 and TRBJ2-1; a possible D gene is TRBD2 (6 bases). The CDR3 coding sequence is TGTGCCAGCAGTGACGCCGGGGGAAACAGGCAGTTCTTC. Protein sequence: CASSDAGGNRQFF.